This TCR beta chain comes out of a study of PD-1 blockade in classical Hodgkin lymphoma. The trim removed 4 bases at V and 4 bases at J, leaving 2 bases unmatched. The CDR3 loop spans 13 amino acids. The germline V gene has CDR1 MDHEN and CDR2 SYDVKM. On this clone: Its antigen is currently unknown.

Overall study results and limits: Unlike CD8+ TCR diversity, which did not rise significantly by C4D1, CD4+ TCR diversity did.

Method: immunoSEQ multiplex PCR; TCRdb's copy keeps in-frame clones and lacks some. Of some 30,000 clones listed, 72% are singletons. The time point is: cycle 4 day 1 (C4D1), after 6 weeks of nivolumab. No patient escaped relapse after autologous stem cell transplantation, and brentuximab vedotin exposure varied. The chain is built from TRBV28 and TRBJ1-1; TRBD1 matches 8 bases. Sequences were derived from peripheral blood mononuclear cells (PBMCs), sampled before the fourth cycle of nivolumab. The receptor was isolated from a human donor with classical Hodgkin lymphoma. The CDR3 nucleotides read TGTGCCAGCAGTTCCAGGGGGCGCACTGAAGCTTTCTTT. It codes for CASSSRGRTEAFF.